A single sample is the source of the 4 T cell receptor beta chains below, sequenced in a study of siplizumab effects on memory and regulatory T cells (dated by TCRdb to about 2019). The protocol used for the library was the immunoSEQ multiplex PCR assay. As stored in TCRdb, this immuneACCESS dataset retains in-frame rearrangements with V and J assigned. A fraction of the clones does not appear; measured against another copy, unresolved V genes explain less than half of the discrepancy, and the remainder lacks a known reason. Counted in this sample were fewer than 120,000 clones; roughly 92% of them appeared once. Clones ranked in the top ten supply under 1.5% of the sample. Sequencing was performed on CD4+ T cells sorted from blood. Receptor source: a human donor in good health.

The V and J genes are TRBV7-9 and TRBJ2-3, with 8 bases lining up with TRBD2. Germline V lookup: CDR1 SEHNR, CDR2 FQNEAQ (reference sequence). Losses at the gene ends were 3 bases for V and 0 bases for J; bases not matched to a gene: 5. The CDR3 runs 16 residues. CDR3 residues: CASSFGTRTSTDTQYF. The CDR3 DNA reads TGTGCCAGCAGCTTTGGGACTAGAACTAGCACAGATACGCAGTATTTT.

The rearrangement uses TRBV10-3 and TRBJ1-3; no definite D call. Germline CDR1 and CDR2: ENHRY and SYGVKD. CDR3 length equals 15 residues. The ends were cut back, 10 bases at V and 0 bases at J, with 16 bases in the middle. The CDR3 loop reads CATGQPESSGNTIYF. The CDR3 DNA reads as TGTGCCACCGGCCAACCTGAGAGCTCTGGAAACACCATATATTTT.

This clone was recorded once. This chain joins TRBV4-2 and TRBJ2-1; 10 nucleotides line up with TRBD2. Germline assignment: CDR1 LGHNA and CDR2 YNFKEQ. The CDR3 runs to 16 residues. V was clipped by 2 bases and J by 3 bases; unmatched bases: 4. For the CDR3, the DNA is TGTGCCAGCAGCCAACTGGGACTAGCGCTCTACAATGAGCAGTTCTTC. As protein: CASSQLGLALYNEQFF.

V and J are TRBV7-9 and TRBJ2-7; D possibly corresponds to TRBD2 (5 bases). This CDR3 comprises 16 residues. V lost 5 bases and J lost 2, with 19 bases in between. Germline CDR1 and CDR2: SEHNR and FQNEAQ (reference sequence). The CDR3 DNA reads as TGTGCCAGCAGCATGACACGACACCGAGGGACCTACGAGCAGTACTTC. This sequence encodes CASSMTRHRGTYEQYF.